The 26 T cell receptor beta chains listed next were all sequenced from one sample in a study of cytomegalovirus exposure and HLA in healthy donors. A multiplex PCR was run with 60 Vbeta primers and 13 Jbeta primers. The data were produced by immunoSEQ multiplex PCR, yet TCRdb's version contains in-frame clones alone and is incomplete. The sample holds about 190,000 clones, roughly 81% seen once. The specimen sequenced was PBMCs. All receptors come from a woman in her 30s in good health and CMV-seropositive.

The chain employs TRBV27 and TRBJ2-2; D remains unclear. V gave up 1 base and J gave up 2 bases, with 2 bases separating them. The CDR3 length is 13 residues. The germline V gene has CDR1 MNHEY and CDR2 SMNVEV (reference sequence). The CDR3 nucleotides are TGTGCCAGCAGTTTATTAAACACCGGGGAGCTGTTTTTT. This codes for CASSLLNTGELFF.

The chain joins TRBV5-1 to TRBJ2-2, with D uncertain. The ends were cut back, 3 bases at V and 0 bases at J, with 12 bases in the middle. The CDR3 is 16 amino acids. The germline gives CDR1 SGHRS, CDR2 YFSETQ. CDR3 residues: CASSSLTHANTGELFF. CDR3 DNA: TGCGCCAGCAGCTCTTTGACACACGCGAACACCGGGGAGCTGTTTTTT.

The chain employs TRBV27 and TRBJ2-7, with D maybe TRBD2 (5 bases). This CDR3 is 18 amino acids long. CDR1 is MNHEY and CDR2 is SMNVEV in the germline V gene (reference sequence). V was trimmed by 6 bases and J by 1 base, leaving 25 bases between them. The CDR3 sequence is CASSIVPRRGRKSYEQYF. CDR3 sequence (DNA): TGTGCCAGCAGCATAGTGCCGCGCCGGGGTCGGAAATCCTACGAGCAGTACTTC.

The chain combines TRBV27 with TRBJ2-7; 8 bases fit TRBD1. The CDR3 is made up of 15 amino acids. V dropped 6 bases and J dropped 2; count of bases not matched to a gene: 9. Germline CDR1 and CDR2: MNHEY and SMNVEV (reference sequence). DNA of the CDR3: TGTGCCAGCAGCTACAAAGGGACAGGACCCTACGAGCAGTACTTC. Protein product: CASSYKGTGPYEQYF.

This rearrangement joins TRBV19 to TRBJ1-2; 7 nucleotides match TRBD1. The CDR3 extends over 17 amino acids. Germline CDR1 is LNHDA and CDR2 is SQIVND (reference sequence). The V and J ends lost 3 bases and 2 bases, in that order; junction bases with no gene match: 12. In nucleotides, the CDR3 is TGTGCCAGTAGTATGCCTCCAGGGGGTCTCCTCAACTATGGCTACACCTTC. This encodes CASSMPPGGLLNYGYTF. Combining the CDR3 with reference TRBV19 and TRBJ1-2 gives the whole variable domain DGGITQSPKYLFRKEGQNVTLSCEQNLNHDAMYWYRQDPGQGLRLIYYSQIVNDFQKGDIAEGYSVSREKKESFPLTVTSAQKNPTAFYLCASSMPPGGLLNYGYTFGSGTRLTVV.

V and J are TRBV28 and TRBJ1-2; D is unclear. V was trimmed by 3 bases and J by 4 bases, leaving 15 bases between them. Germline CDR1 is MDHEN and CDR2 is SYDVKM. This CDR3 comprises 15 residues. CDR3 sequence reads: CASSFRGSLGYGYTF. In nucleotides, the CDR3 is TGTGCCAGCAGTTTTCGAGGAAGCCTGGGCTATGGCTACACCTTC.

This chain connects TRBV6-6 to TRBJ2-7; TRBD1 matches 9 bases. Trimming took 6 bases from V and 6 from J; bases not matched to a gene: 9. CDR1 is MNHNY, CDR2 SVGAGI, per germline (reference sequence). The CDR3 runs 14 residues. This chain's CDR3 is CASSQTGQGSEQYF. CDR3 nucleotide sequence: TGTGCCAGCAGCCAAACCGGACAGGGGAGCGAGCAGTACTTC.

The chain uses TRBV28 and TRBJ1-2; 7 bases are shared with TRBD1. Per the germline V gene, CDR1 is MDHEN and CDR2 is SYDVKM. J gave up 4 bases and V 6 bases, and 5 bases lay outside the gene matches. The CDR3 runs to 13 residues. DNA for the CDR3: TGTGCCAGCAGAGGACAGGTTGGCTATGGCTACACCTTC. The encoded protein is CASRGQVGYGYTF.

The gene calls are TRBV16 and TRBJ1-2; D is unresolved. Trimming pared 4 bases from V and 4 bases from J, leaving 13 bases between. The CDR3 length is 14 residues. In germline, CDR1 is KGHSY, CDR2 FQNENV. The CDR3 here is CASSPVDSSYGYTF. The CDR3, as DNA: TGTGCCAGCAGCCCTGTAGACTCGAGCTATGGCTACACCTTC.

This sequence joins TRBV6-5 and TRBJ1-1; D not resolved. Trimming pared 0 bases from V and 5 bases from J, leaving 13 bases between. Germline V lookup: CDR1 MNHEY, CDR2 SVGAGI. The CDR3 covers 15 residues. Written as DNA, the CDR3 is TGTGCCAGCAGTTACTCGCGGGAGGTTTGGACTGAAGCTTTCTTT. Translated, it gives CASSYSREVWTEAFF.

The chain is built from TRBV7-8 and TRBJ2-2; D perhaps matches TRBD1 (6 bases). Per the germline V gene, CDR1 is SGHVS and CDR2 is FQNEAQ. The CDR3 has 14 residues. The germline V and J ends were trimmed by 1 base and 4 bases, with 7 bases remaining between them. The CDR3 here is CASSLDRATGELFF. For the CDR3, the DNA is TGTGCCAGCAGCTTAGACAGGGCCACCGGGGAGCTGTTTTTT.

V usage is TRBV5-4 and J usage is TRBJ2-1; tentatively, D is TRBD2 (5 bases). The CDR3 consists of 15 residues. CDR1 and CDR2 (germline): SGHNT, YYREEE (reference sequence). Trimming took 0 bases from V and 6 from J, leaving 13 bases between them. The CDR3 reads CASSLASGSLNEQFF. Here the CDR3 DNA reads TGTGCCAGCAGCTTGGCGAGCGGATCTCTCAATGAGCAGTTCTTC.

The chain has TRBV6-1 and TRBJ1-4; D possibly corresponds to TRBD1 (6 bases). This CDR3 is built from 14 residues. The germline gives CDR1 MNHNS, CDR2 SASEGT. V lost 8 bases and J lost 8, with 18 bases in between. CDR3 coding DNA: TGTGCCAGCTCAGGGGTGGGAGGGCGCGAAAAACTGTTTTTT. It encodes CASSGVGGREKLFF.

The CDR3 DNA reads as TGTGCCAGCAGCTTGTCCGACAGGGGTGGCACTGAAGCTTTCTTT. Amino acid sequence: CASSLSDRGGTEAFF. The rearrangement links TRBV5-5 to TRBJ1-1; 8 bases fit TRBD1. This CDR3 is 15 amino acids long. The V gene's germline CDR1 is SGHKS and CDR2 YYEKEE (reference sequence). The V and J ends lost 1 base and 4 bases, in that order; junction bases with no gene match: 6.

The gene calls are TRBV28 and TRBJ2-7, with TRBD1 identical over 8 bases. This CDR3 is 12 amino acids long. Losses at the gene ends were 6 bases for V and 7 bases for J; bases not matched to a gene: 5. Per germline, CDR1 MDHEN and CDR2 SYDVKM. The CDR3 coding sequence is TGTGCCAGCAGAATTGGACAGGGAGAGCAGTACTTC. Its protein product is CASRIGQGEQYF.

This sequence joins TRBV19 and TRBJ2-7; maybe TRBD2 (6 bases). Trimming removed 7 bases at V and 4 bases at J, with 23 bases between. This CDR3 is built from 16 residues. From germline, CDR1 is LNHDA and CDR2 SQIVND (reference sequence). CDR3 sequence: CASTPGADPRGYEQYF. The CDR3 DNA is TGTGCCAGTACCCCCGGCGCGGACCCGCGGGGTTACGAGCAGTACTTC.

This chain uses TRBV6-1 with TRBJ2-7, with D perhaps matching TRBD2 (5 bases). The CDR3 is made up of 14 amino acids. V lost 4 bases to trimming and J lost 2 bases, with 12 bases between them. From germline, CDR1 is MNHNS and CDR2 SASEGT. This CDR3 is CASSVHEGTYEQYF. In DNA, the CDR3 is TGTGCCAGCAGTGTTCATGAGGGAACCTACGAGCAGTACTTC.

The CDR3 reads CASSLGQHYEQYF. CDR3 sequence (DNA): TGTGCCAGCAGCTTAGGACAGCACTACGAGCAGTACTTC. V gene TRBV7-2 combines with J gene TRBJ2-7, with D perhaps matching TRBD1 (5 bases). Germline CDR1 reads SGHTA; CDR2 reads FQGNSA. This CDR3 is 13 amino acids long. V was shortened by 1 base and J by 3 bases, with 7 bases between the two germline ends. The full variable domain, in which reference TRBV7-2 and TRBJ2-7 provide the parts outside the CDR3, is GAGVSQSPSNKVTEKGKDVELRCDPISGHTALYWYRQSLGQGLEFLIYFQGNSAPDKSGLPSDRFSAERTGGSVSTLTIQRTQQEDSAVYLCASSLGQHYEQYFGPGTRLTVT.

The chain uses TRBV5-1 and TRBJ1-4; maybe TRBD1 (5 bases). CDR3 length: 13 amino acids. Trimming cost V 2 bases and J 10 bases, with 12 bases left between them. Per the germline V gene, CDR1 is SGHRS and CDR2 is YFSETQ. The CDR3 reads CASSLTGRTKLFF. The CDR3 DNA reads as TGCGCCAGCAGCTTAACAGGCAGGACAAAACTGTTTTTT.

The V and J genes are TRBV2 and TRBJ2-1; 7 nucleotides match TRBD2. Trimming at V came to 6 bases and at J to 6 bases, leaving 11 bases not matched to a gene. Germline V gene lookup returns CDR1 SNHLY and CDR2 FYNNEI. The CDR3 consists of 15 residues. The CDR3 DNA sequence: TGTGCCAGCAGCGTCGGGGTCCGCGGGGGCAATGAGCAGTTCTTC. Amino acids: CASSVGVRGGNEQFF. The full variable domain, with the rest looked up from reference TRBV2 and TRBJ2-1, is EPEVTQTPSHQVTQMGQEVILRCVPISNHLYFYWYRQILGQKVEFLVSFYNNEISEKSEIFDDQFSVERPDGSNFTLKIRSTKLEDSAMYFCASSVGVRGGNEQFFGPGTRLTVL.

This clone appeared a single time. The V call is TRBV5-6, the J call TRBJ1-3; TRBD1 aligns across 9 bases. The germline V gene encodes CDR1 SGHDT and CDR2 YYEEEE. CDR3 length: 14 amino acids. V was pared by 3 bases and J by 4 bases, with 2 bases of the junction left unmatched. The CDR3 nucleotides are TGTGCCAGCAGCTGGACAGGGGACGGAAACACCATATATTTT. Its translation: CASSWTGDGNTIYF.

J is TRBJ1-1 and V is TRBV28; 10 bases align to TRBD1. Germline V gives CDR1 MDHEN, CDR2 SYDVKM. V gave up 4 bases and J gave up 1 base; unmatched junction bases: 3. The CDR3 covers 15 residues. The CDR3 region has the DNA TGTGCCAGCAGTTCCGGGACAGGGGCGAACACTGAAGCTTTCTTT. As protein: CASSSGTGANTEAFF. The variable domain in full, completed from reference TRBV28 and TRBJ1-1, reads DVKVTQSSRYLVKRTGEKVFLECVQDMDHENMFWYRQDPGLGLRLIYFSYDVKMKEKGDIPEGYSVSREKKERFSLILESASTNQTSMYLCASSSGTGANTEAFFGQGTRLTVV.

The chain has TRBV7-9 and TRBJ1-4; 8 bases map to TRBD1. The CDR3 has 14 residues. Germline V CDR1 and CDR2: SEHNR, FQNEAQ (reference sequence). J lost 6 bases, V lost 6 bases, and 6 bases had no gene match. The CDR3 is CASSPGGVYEKLFF. The CDR3 DNA is TGTGCCAGCAGTCCAGGGGGCGTATATGAAAAACTGTTTTTT.

This rearrangement joins TRBV7-9 to TRBJ1-2; D ambiguous. V lost 3 bases, J lost 2 bases, and 10 bases lay in between. Germline V gene data show CDR1 as SEHNR and CDR2 as FQNEAQ (reference sequence). The CDR3 is made up of 14 amino acids. The CDR3 region is CASSFGEPNYGYTF. CDR3 in DNA: TGTGCCAGCAGCTTTGGAGAACCCAACTATGGCTACACCTTC.

The chain has TRBV5-1 and TRBJ2-7; D perhaps matches TRBD2 (5 bases). The CDR3 contains 13 residues. V lost 6 bases and J 5 bases, leaving 15 bases between the germline ends. Germline V CDR1 and CDR2: SGHRS, YFSETQ. The CDR3 sequence is CASTTTGSNEQYF. The CDR3 DNA is TGCGCCAGCACCACCACGGGGTCTAACGAGCAGTACTTC.

The chain couples TRBV5-4 to TRBJ2-5; 10 bases agree with TRBD2. The CDR3 contains 15 residues. V shed 4 bases and J 2 bases; nucleotides not matched to a gene: 5. From germline, CDR1 is SGHNT and CDR2 YYREEE (reference sequence). In nucleotides, the CDR3 is TGTGCCAGCAGCCCGGGACTAGCGCAGCAAGAGACCCAGTACTTC. Residues: CASSPGLAQQETQYF. Full variable domain (remainder filled in from reference TRBV5-4 and TRBJ2-5): ETGVTQSPTHLIKTRGQQVTLRCSSQSGHNTVSWYQQALGQGPQFIFQYYREEENGRGNFPPRFSGLQFPNYSSELNVNALELDDSALYLCASSPGLAQQETQYFGPGTRLLVL.